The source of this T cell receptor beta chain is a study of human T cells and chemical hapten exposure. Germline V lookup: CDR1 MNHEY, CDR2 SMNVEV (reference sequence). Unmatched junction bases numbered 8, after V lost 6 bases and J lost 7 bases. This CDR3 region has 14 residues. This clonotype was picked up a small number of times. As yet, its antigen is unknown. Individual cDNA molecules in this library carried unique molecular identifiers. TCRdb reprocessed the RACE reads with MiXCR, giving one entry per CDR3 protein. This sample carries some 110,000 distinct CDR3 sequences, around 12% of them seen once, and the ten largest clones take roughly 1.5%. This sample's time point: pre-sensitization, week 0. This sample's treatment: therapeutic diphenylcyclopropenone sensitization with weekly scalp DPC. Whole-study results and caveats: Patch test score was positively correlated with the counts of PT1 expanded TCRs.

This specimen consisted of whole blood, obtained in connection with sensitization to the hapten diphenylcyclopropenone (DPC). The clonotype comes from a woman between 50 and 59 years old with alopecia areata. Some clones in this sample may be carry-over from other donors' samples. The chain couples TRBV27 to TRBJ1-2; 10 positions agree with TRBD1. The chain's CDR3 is CASSPGTGDVGYTF. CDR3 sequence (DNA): TGTGCCAGCAGCCCCGGGACAGGGGACGTTGGCTACACCTTC.